This T cell receptor beta chain was recorded in a study of blood T cell repertoires in COVID-19. Study overall: Sources were T cells, B-cell-depleted T cells, or PBMCs; the material itself was cDNA or gDNA.

Some clones are missing from TCRdb's copy, which holds only in-frame ones; the method was immunoSEQ multiplex PCR. This sample yields about 300,000 clones, of which 65% to 90% are seen a single time; about 4.2% belongs to the top ten. Germline assignment: CDR1 GTSNPN and CDR2 SVGIG (reference sequence). V trimming: 4 bases; J trimming: 4 bases; junction bases outside the gene matches: 4. CDR3 size: 12 residues. The V and J genes are TRBV30 and TRBJ2-7; TRBD2 agrees at 7 bases. Sample: PBMCs or T cells enriched from blood (not recorded which). This TCR came from a man in his thirties or forties who had recovered from COVID-19. The CDR3 DNA reads TGTGCCTGGACTAGCGGCCAATACGAGCAGTACTTC. It encodes CAWTSGQYEQYF.